This record concerns one T cell receptor (beta chain) sequence. Assay: immunoSEQ multiplex PCR; the TCRdb copy retains only in-frame clones and omits some. The sample includes a few hundred thousand clones, around 87% seen only once; the top ten take roughly 8%. The data belong to a study of blood T cell repertoires in COVID-19. Per the germline V gene, CDR1 is MDHEN and CDR2 is SYDVKM. V lost 5 bases, J lost 5 bases, and 8 bases stayed unmatched. The CDR3 contains 17 residues. The sample consisted of peripheral blood. This clonotype was sampled from a woman in her 50s who had recovered from COVID-19. The chain carries TRBV28 and TRBJ2-1; TRBD2 matches at 14 bases. The CDR3 DNA reads TGTGCCAGCAGTGGGACTAGCGGGAGTGTAGGAGACAATGAGCAGTTCTTC. This encodes CASSGTSGSVGDNEQFF.